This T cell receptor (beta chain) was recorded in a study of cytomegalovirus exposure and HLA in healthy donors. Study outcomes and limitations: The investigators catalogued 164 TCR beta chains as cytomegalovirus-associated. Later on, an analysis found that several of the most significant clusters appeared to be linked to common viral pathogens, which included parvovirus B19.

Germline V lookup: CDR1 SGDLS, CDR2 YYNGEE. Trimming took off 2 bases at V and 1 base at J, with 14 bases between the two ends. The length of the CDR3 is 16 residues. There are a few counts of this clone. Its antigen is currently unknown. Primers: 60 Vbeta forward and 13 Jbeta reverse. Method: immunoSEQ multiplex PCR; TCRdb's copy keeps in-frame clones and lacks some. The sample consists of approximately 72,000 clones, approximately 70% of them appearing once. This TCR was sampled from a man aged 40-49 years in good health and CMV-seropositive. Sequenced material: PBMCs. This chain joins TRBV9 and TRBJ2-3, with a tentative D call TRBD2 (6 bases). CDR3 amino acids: CASSVWPGEGTDTQYF. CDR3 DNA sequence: TGTGCCAGCAGCGTTTGGCCGGGGGAAGGCACAGATACGCAGTATTTT.